The 25 T cell receptor beta chains in this list originate from one sample, sequenced in a study of technical replicates of blood from several donors. Clones were sequenced by immunoSEQ multiplex PCR, and TCRdb holds only the in-frame ones, with some missing. In the table there are just under 60,000 clones, 75% to 95% of which are singletons. Sequenced material: PBMCs. Every receptor here comes from a human donor in good health. Some clones in this sample may be carry-over from other donors' samples.

J is TRBJ2-3 and V is TRBV9; D remains unclear. Germline CDR1 is SGDLS and CDR2 is YYNGEE. V was pared by 3 bases and J by 1 base, with 3 bases between. This CDR3 contains 12 residues. The CDR3, as DNA: TGTGCCAGCAGCGCTCGCACAGATACGCAGTATTTT. This gives the protein CASSARTDTQYF. The variable domain in full, completed from reference TRBV9 and TRBJ2-3, reads DSGVTQTPKHLITATGQRVTLRCSPRSGDLSVYWYQQSLDQGLQFLIQYYNGEERAKGNILERFSAQQFPDLHSELNLSSLELGDSALYFCASSARTDTQYFGPGTRLTVL.

The chain uses TRBV11-3 and TRBJ2-5; tentatively, D is TRBD1 (6 bases). Looked up from germline, CDR1 is SGHNT and CDR2 is YENEEA. The CDR3 is made up of 16 amino acids. The germline V and J ends were trimmed by 5 bases and 4 bases, with 20 bases remaining between them. CDR3 coding DNA: TGTGCCAGCAGCCAGCCCACAGGGTCCGGTGGAGAGACCCAGTACTTC. This encodes CASSQPTGSGGETQYF. The full variable domain, in which reference TRBV11-3 and TRBJ2-5 provide the parts outside the CDR3, is EAGVVQSPRYKIIEKKQPVAFWCNPISGHNTLYWYLQNLGQGPELLIRYENEEAVDDSQLPKDRFSAERLKGVDSTLKIQPAELGDSAVYLCASSQPTGSGGETQYFGPGTRLLVL.

This chain connects TRBV5-1 to TRBJ2-7; a possible D gene is TRBD2 (5 bases). CDR1 SGHRS and CDR2 YFSETQ come from the germline V gene. Trimming took 1 base from V and 0 from J, leaving 11 bases between them. This CDR3 contains 15 residues. The CDR3 DNA sequence: TGCGCCAGCAGCTTGCTTTCGGGAAGCTCCTACGAGCAGTACTTC. Its translation is CASSLLSGSSYEQYF.

This clone was recorded only once. This chain uses TRBV5-4 with TRBJ1-2; D is undetermined. Germline lookup yields CDR1 SGHNT and CDR2 YYREEE (reference sequence). V dropped 4 bases and J dropped 6 bases, with 13 bases sitting between them. This CDR3 spans 13 amino acids. CDR3 protein: CASSRAGGNGYTF. The CDR3 DNA follows: TGTGCCAGCAGCCGGGCGGGAGGTAATGGCTACACCTTC.

The rearrangement joins TRBV18 to TRBJ1-1, with D uncertain. The germline CDR1 and CDR2 sequences are KGHSH and LQKENI. V lost 3 bases to trimming and J lost 1 base, with 12 bases between them. This CDR3 has 15 residues. CDR3 protein: CASSPQRGPNTEAFF. CDR3 coding DNA: TGTGCCAGCTCACCTCAGAGAGGGCCGAACACTGAAGCTTTCTTT.

The chain employs TRBV5-5 and TRBJ2-7; 7 nucleotides match TRBD1. CDR1 and CDR2 (germline): SGHKS, YYEKEE (reference sequence). The CDR3 totals 13 residues. J gave up 7 bases and V 0 bases, and 4 bases lay outside the gene matches. The CDR3 region is CASSLEDRWEQYF. CDR3 bases: TGTGCCAGCAGCTTGGAGGACAGGTGGGAGCAGTACTTC.

The chain carries TRBV5-1 and TRBJ1-2, with D unresolved. CDR1 and CDR2 (germline): SGHRS, YFSETQ. Trimming shortened V by 4 bases and J by 9 bases, and 19 bases separated the two germline ends. The CDR3 covers 14 residues. The CDR3, as DNA: TGCGCCAGCAGCCGCGATTCTTGGTCTATGAGCTACACCTTC. It specifies CASSRDSWSMSYTF.

The J gene is TRBJ1-5, the V gene TRBV30; D remains unclear. This CDR3 contains 14 residues. The V and J ends lost 5 bases and 1 base respectively, with 12 bases between them. The germline V gene has CDR1 GTSNPN and CDR2 SVGIG (reference sequence). This CDR3 reads CAWGPGTSNQPQHF. The CDR3 nucleotides are TGTGCCTGGGGCCCGGGAACCAGCAATCAGCCCCAGCATTTT.

This chain links TRBV7-9 with TRBJ2-3; TRBD2 is a possible D gene (7 bases). Germline CDR1 and CDR2: SEHNR and FQNEAQ (reference sequence). The CDR3 is 14 residues long. V was clipped by 5 bases and J by 6 bases, with 15 bases between them. The CDR3 nucleotides read TGTGCCAGCAGCCTTGGGGGGGGCAGGGATACGCAGTATTTT. This translates into CASSLGGGRDTQYF.

This clone was detected only once. This chain connects TRBV7-6 to TRBJ1-4; 7 positions agree with TRBD1. The trim removed 4 bases at V and 0 bases at J, leaving 14 bases unmatched. The CDR3 loop spans 19 amino acids. CDR1 is SGHVS and CDR2 is FNYEAQ in the germline V gene. CDR3 sequence (DNA): TGTGCCAGCAGCTCGTCGGCGGGGACAGCAGTCACAACTAATGAAAAACTGTTTTTT. Residues: CASSSSAGTAVTTNEKLFF.

The table lists this clone with a few counts. The J gene is TRBJ2-7, the V gene TRBV19; 7 positions agree with TRBD1. The V and J ends lost 6 bases and 0 bases, in that order; junction bases with no gene match: 5. The CDR3 consists of 14 residues. Germline V gene lookup returns CDR1 LNHDA and CDR2 SQIVND (reference sequence). CDR3 coding DNA: TGTGCCAGTAGCGATGGGACAGCCTCCTACGAGCAGTACTTC. Its protein product is CASSDGTASYEQYF.

The chain recombines TRBV7-6 with TRBJ2-7; D is uncertain. The germline V gene encodes CDR1 SGHVS and CDR2 FNYEAQ. This CDR3 comprises 9 residues. Trimming removed 10 bases from V and 7 bases from J, with 8 bases in between. The CDR3 reads CATTVEQYF. The CDR3 DNA reads TGTGCCACTACGGTTGAGCAGTACTTC.

V is TRBV5-1 and J is TRBJ1-3; the D gene is possibly TRBD1 (5 bases). The CDR3 is 17 amino acids. V was pared by 0 bases and J by 0 bases, with 13 bases between. Germline V gene lookup returns CDR1 SGHRS and CDR2 YFSETQ. CDR3: CASSLVEGAFSGNTIYF. The CDR3 DNA reads as TGCGCCAGCAGCTTGGTCGAAGGGGCCTTCTCTGGAAACACCATATATTTT.

The J gene is TRBJ1-2, the V gene TRBV4-2, with TRBD1 identical over 7 bases. V trimming: 1 base; J trimming: 7 bases; junction bases outside the gene matches: 9. CDR3 length: 15 amino acids. Germline V gene data show CDR1 as LGHNA and CDR2 as YNFKEQ. CDR3 in amino acids: CASSQVTGAEGGYTF. Here the CDR3 DNA reads TGTGCCAGCAGCCAAGTTACAGGGGCGGAGGGTGGCTACACCTTC.

The V gene is TRBV5-8, the J gene TRBJ1-1, with D tentatively TRBD1 (5 bases). The CDR3 totals 17 residues. Trimming removed 0 bases from V and 10 bases from J, with 25 bases in between. Germline assignment: CDR1 SGHTS and CDR2 YDEGEE. The CDR3 sequence: CASSLGDTGDARLGAFF. For the CDR3, the DNA is TGTGCCAGCAGCTTGGGAGATACGGGGGACGCGAGGTTAGGAGCTTTCTTT.

The V and J genes are TRBV7-9 and TRBJ2-7; 7 bases map to TRBD2. With V trimmed by 5 bases and J by 5 bases, 12 bases remained unmatched. Germline V gives CDR1 SEHNR, CDR2 FQNEAQ (reference sequence). The CDR3 contains 15 residues. The CDR3 sequence: CASSRPGGRFDEQYF. CDR3 nucleotide sequence: TGTGCCAGCAGCCGCCCGGGCGGGAGATTCGACGAGCAGTACTTC.

This chain links TRBV19 with TRBJ2-1; possibly TRBD1 for D (5 bases). This CDR3 is built from 13 residues. The V gene lost 4 bases and the J gene lost 7 bases, with 11 bases spanning the gap. The germline gives CDR1 LNHDA, CDR2 SQIVND (reference sequence). The CDR3 region is CASSTTKGNEQFF. Here the CDR3 DNA reads TGTGCCAGTAGTACGACCAAGGGGAATGAGCAGTTCTTC.

The chain recombines TRBV13 with TRBJ2-5, with a possible D match to TRBD2 (6 bases). This CDR3 region has 14 residues. Deletions cut 0 bases from V and 5 bases from J, with 10 bases between. CDR1 is PRHDT, CDR2 FYEKMQ, per germline (reference sequence). CDR3 amino acids: CASSLGGSLETQYF. CDR3 nucleotide sequence: TGTGCCAGCAGCTTAGGCGGGAGTCTCGAGACCCAGTACTTC.

The V call is TRBV19, the J call TRBJ2-2, with TRBD2 identical over 13 bases. V shed 5 bases, J shed 0 bases, and the junction held 9 bases outside the gene matches. The CDR3 has 19 residues. Germline loops: CDR1 LNHDA, CDR2 SQIVND (reference sequence). In DNA, the CDR3 is TGTGCCAGTAGTCCCCTGGGGACTAGCGGGATTTCGAACACCGGGGAGCTGTTTTTT. It codes for CASSPLGTSGISNTGELFF.

The V and J genes are TRBV7-9 and TRBJ1-6; D might be TRBD1 (6 bases). The CDR3 is made up of 13 amino acids. Trimming removed 1 base at V and 9 bases at J, with 7 bases between. Germline lookup yields CDR1 SEHNR and CDR2 FQNEAQ (reference sequence). In DNA form, the CDR3 reads TGTGCCAGCAGCTTAGAACAGGGTTCACCCCTCCACTTT. It codes for CASSLEQGSPLHF.

The V and J genes are TRBV11-2 and TRBJ2-7; 9 bases are shared with TRBD1. Germline assignment: CDR1 SGHAT and CDR2 FQNNGV. The V gene end was trimmed by 1 base and the J gene end by 3 bases; junction bases not matched to a gene: 4. This CDR3 comprises 15 residues. The CDR3 region is CASSLVATGGYEQYF. CDR3 in DNA: TGTGCCAGCAGCTTAGTCGCGACAGGGGGCTACGAGCAGTACTTC.

A single count supports this clone. V is TRBV6-5 and J is TRBJ1-2, with D maybe TRBD1 (5 bases). V shed 0 bases and J shed 4 bases, with 12 bases lying between them. Germline values: CDR1 MNHEY, CDR2 SVGAGI. The CDR3 consists of 15 residues. The CDR3 spells CASSYSSTGSYGYTF. The CDR3 region has the DNA TGTGCCAGCAGTTACTCGAGTACAGGCTCCTATGGCTACACCTTC.

The chain is built from TRBV7-9 and TRBJ2-7; D is unresolved. CDR3 length: 14 residues. Germline V gene lookup returns CDR1 SEHNR and CDR2 FQNEAQ (reference sequence). Trimming pared 5 bases from V and 7 bases from J, leaving 18 bases between. The DNA for the CDR3 is TGTGCCAGCAGCCCGCCACCGGCCCGAGGTGAGCAGTACTTC. This encodes CASSPPPARGEQYF.

The chain carries TRBV7-2 and TRBJ2-1; D is perhaps TRBD2 (6 bases). Germline V gene data show CDR1 as SGHTA and CDR2 as FQGNSA. The ends were cut back, 5 bases at V and 12 bases at J, with 14 bases in the middle. The CDR3 loop spans 12 amino acids. CDR3 amino acids: CASSSSGNLQFF. For the CDR3, the DNA is TGTGCCAGCAGCAGTAGCGGTAATCTGCAGTTCTTC. Complete variable domain (other parts from reference TRBV7-2 and TRBJ2-1): GAGVSQSPSNKVTEKGKDVELRCDPISGHTALYWYRQSLGQGLEFLIYFQGNSAPDKSGLPSDRFSAERTGGSVSTLTIQRTQQEDSAVYLCASSSSGNLQFFGPGTRLTVL.

The V call is TRBV18, the J call TRBJ2-2; 7 bases agree with TRBD1. The CDR3 is 17 residues long. With 2 bases clipped from V and 1 base from J, the junction kept 7 bases outside the gene matches. Germline CDR1 and CDR2: KGHSH and LQKENI. CDR3 nucleotide sequence: TGTGCCAGCTCACCATCTCGGACAGGCCTGAACACCGGGGAGCTGTTTTTT. This gives the protein CASSPSRTGLNTGELFF.